A selection of T cell receptor beta chains follows, all from one sample in a study of cytomegalovirus exposure and HLA in healthy donors. Assay used: immunoSEQ multiplex PCR; TCRdb lists only in-frame clones, some missing. The sample has about 110,000 clones; roughly 71% are singletons. The specimen sequenced was PBMCs. The receptor set was obtained from a male donor in good health and CMV-seropositive. CDR3s include the opening cysteine and the closing phenylalanine or tryptophan. Fields, in order: V gene, J gene, clone size, D gene, CDR3 protein, CDR3 DNA. D genes are given only for firm matches. Clone size is stated in some rows and not others, as once, few, many or a class when expanded.

v_call: TRBV28
j_call: TRBJ2-7
clone_size: once
d_call: .
cdr3_aa: CASSPQGYEQYF
cdr3_nt: TGTGCCAGCAGTCCACAGGGATACGAGCAGTACTTC

v_call: TRBV10-3
j_call: TRBJ1-2
clone_size: .
d_call: .
cdr3_aa: CAISGPGERGYTF
cdr3_nt: TGTGCCATCAGTGGCCCGGGGGAACGTGGCTACACCTTC

v_call: TRBV30
j_call: TRBJ2-7
clone_size: .
d_call: TRBD1
cdr3_aa: CAWSRYRQGVYEQYF
cdr3_nt: TGTGCCTGGAGCCGTTATAGACAGGGCGTGTACGAGCAGTACTTC

v_call: TRBV5-6
j_call: TRBJ1-2
clone_size: .
d_call: TRBD1
cdr3_aa: CASGTGDNGYTF
cdr3_nt: TGTGCCAGCGGGACAGGCGATAATGGCTACACCTTC

v_call: TRBV7-7
j_call: TRBJ2-7
clone_size: .
d_call: .
cdr3_aa: CASSAGLFSYEQYF
cdr3_nt: TGTGCTAGCAGCGCCGGACTGTTCTCCTACGAGCAGTACTTC

v_call: TRBV14
j_call: TRBJ1-2
clone_size: few
d_call: .
cdr3_aa: CASSQGTGFWSYGYTF
cdr3_nt: TGTGCCAGCAGCCAAGGAACAGGTTTCTGGTCTTATGGCTACACCTTC

v_call: TRBV12-2
j_call: TRBJ2-5
clone_size: .
d_call: .
cdr3_aa: CASRLDGGQGVGDQETQYF
cdr3_nt: TGTGCAAGTCGCTTAGATGGGGGACAGGGCGTCGGGGACCAAGAGACCCAGTACTTC

v_call: TRBV19
j_call: TRBJ2-7
clone_size: .
d_call: .
cdr3_aa: CASSIRDTSYEQYF
cdr3_nt: TGTGCCAGTAGTATCCGGGACACATCCTACGAGCAGTACTTC

v_call: TRBV19
j_call: TRBJ1-2
clone_size: .
d_call: .
cdr3_aa: CASSIQGGSYGYTF
cdr3_nt: TGTGCCAGTAGTATACAGGGTGGATCCTATGGCTACACCTTC

v_call: TRBV27
j_call: TRBJ1-6
clone_size: .
d_call: .
cdr3_aa: CASSSISRGSSPLHF
cdr3_nt: TGTGCCAGCAGTTCGATTTCCAGGGGCTCTTCACCCCTCCACTTT

v_call: TRBV5-6
j_call: TRBJ2-7
clone_size: .
d_call: TRBD2
cdr3_aa: CASSLPMTSGGASEQYF
cdr3_nt: TGTGCCAGCAGCCTCCCGATGACTAGCGGGGGGGCTTCCGAGCAGTACTTC

v_call: TRBV7-2
j_call: TRBJ2-5
clone_size: few
d_call: TRBD2
cdr3_aa: CASSLAGGAPGETQYF
cdr3_nt: TGTGCCAGCAGCTTAGCGGGAGGGGCCCCGGGAGAGACCCAGTACTTC

v_call: TRBV4-2
j_call: TRBJ2-2
clone_size: few
d_call: .
cdr3_aa: CASSLASGELFF
cdr3_nt: TGTGCCAGCAGCCTAGCGTCCGGGGAGCTGTTTTTT

v_call: TRBV11-2
j_call: TRBJ1-5
clone_size: few
d_call: .
cdr3_aa: CASSLAQGQPQNF
cdr3_nt: TGTGCCAGCAGCTTAGCTCAGGGGCAGCCCCAGAATTTT

v_call: TRBV28
j_call: TRBJ2-1
clone_size: .
d_call: .
cdr3_aa: CASSSLNEQFF
cdr3_nt: TGTGCCAGCAGTTCTCTCAATGAGCAGTTCTTC

v_call: TRBV28
j_call: TRBJ2-7
clone_size: .
d_call: TRBD1
cdr3_aa: CASSYRGDYEQYF
cdr3_nt: TGTGCCAGCAGTTACAGGGGGGACTACGAGCAGTACTTC

v_call: TRBV2
j_call: TRBJ2-6
clone_size: .
d_call: .
cdr3_aa: CASSRGNGANVLTF
cdr3_nt: TGTGCCAGCAGTAGGGGAAATGGGGCCAACGTCCTGACTTTC

v_call: TRBV2
j_call: TRBJ2-7
clone_size: .
d_call: .
cdr3_aa: CASSVEGDEQYF
cdr3_nt: TGTGCCAGCAGTGTCGAAGGGGACGAGCAGTACTTC

v_call: TRBV4-3
j_call: TRBJ2-7
clone_size: few
d_call: .
cdr3_aa: CASSQDFMRQPYEQYF
cdr3_nt: TGCGCCAGCAGCCAAGATTTCATGAGACAGCCCTACGAGCAGTACTTC

v_call: TRBV4-1
j_call: TRBJ1-4
clone_size: few
d_call: .
cdr3_aa: CASSQEVTGNEKLFF
cdr3_nt: TGCGCCAGCAGCCAAGAAGTGACGGGGAATGAAAAACTGTTTTTT

v_call: TRBV27
j_call: TRBJ1-2
clone_size: few
d_call: .
cdr3_aa: CASRTEPYGYTF
cdr3_nt: TGTGCCAGCAGGACAGAACCGTATGGCTACACCTTC

v_call: TRBV30
j_call: TRBJ2-2
clone_size: .
d_call: TRBD1
cdr3_aa: CAWRGDSNTGELFF
cdr3_nt: TGTGCCTGGAGGGGGGACAGTAACACCGGGGAGCTGTTTTTT

v_call: TRBV5-4
j_call: TRBJ2-2
clone_size: .
d_call: TRBD2
cdr3_aa: CASSGARGGLYTGELFF
cdr3_nt: TGTGCCAGCAGCGGCGCGCGGGGGGGGCTATACACCGGGGAGCTGTTTTTT

v_call: TRBV28
j_call: TRBJ1-6
clone_size: .
d_call: TRBD1
cdr3_aa: CASSGLDRGDSPLHF
cdr3_nt: TGTGCCAGCAGTGGACTTGACAGGGGAGATTCACCCCTCCACTTT

v_call: TRBV18
j_call: TRBJ2-7
clone_size: once
d_call: .
cdr3_aa: CASPDGGASEQYF
cdr3_nt: TGTGCCAGCCCGGATGGGGGGGCATCCGAGCAGTACTTC

v_call: TRBV28
j_call: TRBJ1-1
clone_size: .
d_call: TRBD1
cdr3_aa: CASSILGQGARAFF
cdr3_nt: TGTGCCAGCAGTATATTGGGACAGGGGGCGCGAGCTTTCTTT

v_call: TRBV6-5
j_call: TRBJ2-1
clone_size: once
d_call: .
cdr3_aa: CASAFGAGNYNEQFF
cdr3_nt: TGTGCCAGCGCATTTGGGGCGGGGAACTACAATGAGCAGTTCTTC

v_call: TRBV21-1
j_call: TRBJ1-1
clone_size: .
d_call: .
cdr3_aa: CASSKGNGELSERTEAFF
cdr3_nt: TGTGCCAGCAGCAAAGGGAATGGAGAATTGAGTGAGCGCACTGAAGCTTTCTTT

v_call: TRBV7-2
j_call: TRBJ1-5
clone_size: .
d_call: .
cdr3_aa: CASSPQGYSNQPQHF
cdr3_nt: TGTGCCAGCAGCCCACAGGGTTATAGCAATCAGCCCCAGCATTTT

v_call: TRBV7-9
j_call: TRBJ1-2
clone_size: once
d_call: .
cdr3_aa: CASSLEGVIYSTF
cdr3_nt: TGTGCCAGCAGCTTGGAAGGAGTAATTTACTCCACCTTC

v_call: TRBV5-1
j_call: TRBJ2-1
clone_size: .
d_call: .
cdr3_aa: CASSFTGSEQFF
cdr3_nt: TGCGCCAGCAGCTTCACAGGGAGTGAGCAGTTCTTC

v_call: TRBV5-1
j_call: TRBJ2-3
clone_size: .
d_call: .
cdr3_aa: CASSRQDITDTQYF
cdr3_nt: TGCGCCAGCAGCAGGCAGGACATCACAGATACGCAGTATTTT

v_call: TRBV20-1
j_call: TRBJ1-5
clone_size: .
d_call: .
cdr3_aa: CSARDRGLKHF
cdr3_nt: TGCAGTGCTAGAGATCGAGGGTTGAAGCATTTT

v_call: TRBV7-9
j_call: TRBJ2-1
clone_size: once
d_call: .
cdr3_aa: CASSFSTGENEQFF
cdr3_nt: TGTGCCAGCAGCTTTTCCACCGGGGAGAATGAGCAGTTCTTC

v_call: TRBV4-3
j_call: TRBJ2-3
clone_size: few
d_call: .
cdr3_aa: CASSQGSVGGGFTDTQYF
cdr3_nt: TGCGCCAGCAGCCAAGGTAGCGTGGGAGGAGGTTTTACAGATACGCAGTATTTT

v_call: TRBV7-2
j_call: TRBJ2-5
clone_size: .
d_call: TRBD2
cdr3_aa: CATKLAGVRETQYF
cdr3_nt: TGTGCCACCAAACTAGCGGGAGTGAGAGAGACCCAGTACTTC

v_call: TRBV5-4
j_call: TRBJ2-3
clone_size: .
d_call: TRBD2
cdr3_aa: CASSPGTSGRDTDTQYF
cdr3_nt: TGTGCCAGCAGCCCCGGGACTAGCGGGAGAGATACAGATACGCAGTATTTT

v_call: TRBV29-1
j_call: TRBJ1-1
clone_size: .
d_call: TRBD1
cdr3_aa: CSVEDPFRGQTGNTEAFF
cdr3_nt: TGCAGCGTTGAAGACCCATTCAGGGGGCAAACGGGGAACACTGAAGCTTTCTTT

v_call: TRBV2
j_call: TRBJ1-5
clone_size: few
d_call: .
cdr3_aa: CASQNTRQISNQPQHF
cdr3_nt: TGTGCCAGCCAGAATACCAGACAGATTAGCAATCAGCCCCAGCATTTT

v_call: TRBV7-8
j_call: TRBJ2-3
clone_size: once
d_call: TRBD2
cdr3_aa: CATRGLAGGSGGGDTQYF
cdr3_nt: TGTGCCACAAGGGGACTAGCGGGAGGGTCAGGGGGGGGAGATACGCAGTATTTT

v_call: TRBV4-2
j_call: TRBJ2-7
clone_size: .
d_call: TRBD1
cdr3_aa: CASSQRTTGGTYEQYF
cdr3_nt: TGTGCCAGCAGCCAAAGGACGACAGGGGGCACATACGAGCAGTACTTC

v_call: TRBV7-9
j_call: TRBJ1-2
clone_size: .
d_call: .
cdr3_aa: CASRQRGGTDRVGYTF
cdr3_nt: TGTGCCAGCAGACAACGGGGGGGAACGGACCGAGTTGGCTACACCTTC

v_call: TRBV19
j_call: TRBJ1-5
clone_size: few
d_call: TRBD1
cdr3_aa: CASSISLAGGYQPQHF
cdr3_nt: TGTGCCAGTAGTATATCCCTGGCAGGGGGGTATCAGCCCCAGCATTTT

v_call: TRBV28
j_call: TRBJ1-4
clone_size: .
d_call: .
cdr3_aa: CASTPSGSTNEKLFF
cdr3_nt: TGTGCCAGCACCCCCTCGGGATCAACTAATGAAAAACTGTTTTTT

v_call: TRBV6-6
j_call: TRBJ1-5
clone_size: .
d_call: TRBD1
cdr3_aa: CASSLQGEVQPQHF
cdr3_nt: TGTGCCAGCAGTTTACAGGGGGAGGTTCAGCCCCAGCATTTT

v_call: TRBV5-1
j_call: TRBJ2-3
clone_size: few
d_call: .
cdr3_aa: CASSGGPSTDTQYF
cdr3_nt: TGCGCCAGCAGCGGAGGACCAAGCACAGATACGCAGTATTTT

v_call: TRBV28
j_call: TRBJ2-7
clone_size: .
d_call: .
cdr3_aa: CASSAVASEYEQYF
cdr3_nt: TGTGCCAGCAGTGCGGTAGCTAGCGAGTACGAGCAGTACTTC

v_call: TRBV7-2
j_call: TRBJ1-5
clone_size: .
d_call: TRBD1
cdr3_aa: CASSQGVASNQPQHF
cdr3_nt: TGTGCCAGCAGTCAGGGGGTGGCGAGCAATCAGCCCCAGCATTTT

v_call: TRBV2
j_call: TRBJ2-5
clone_size: few
d_call: .
cdr3_aa: CASSDRGRETQYF
cdr3_nt: TGTGCCAGCAGTGATAGAGGGAGAGAGACCCAGTACTTC

v_call: TRBV4-2
j_call: TRBJ2-3
clone_size: .
d_call: .
cdr3_aa: CASSLSTGTQYF
cdr3_nt: TGTGCCAGCAGCCTAAGTACAGGTACGCAGTATTTT

v_call: TRBV18
j_call: TRBJ2-2
clone_size: .
d_call: .
cdr3_aa: CASSRQGSTNTGELFF
cdr3_nt: TGTGCCAGCTCACGTCAGGGGTCTACGAACACCGGGGAGCTGTTTTTT

v_call: TRBV30
j_call: TRBJ2-1
clone_size: .
d_call: .
cdr3_aa: CAWIASGKTYNEQFF
cdr3_nt: TGTGCCTGGATTGCATCGGGGAAAACCTACAATGAGCAGTTCTTC

v_call: TRBV10-2
j_call: TRBJ1-1
clone_size: .
d_call: .
cdr3_aa: CASSPRVNPEAFF
cdr3_nt: TGCGCCAGCAGTCCCAGGGTGAACCCTGAAGCTTTCTTT

v_call: TRBV6-6
j_call: TRBJ1-1
clone_size: few
d_call: TRBD1
cdr3_aa: CASSLGTANTEAFF
cdr3_nt: TGTGCCAGCAGTCTAGGGACAGCGAACACTGAAGCTTTCTTT

v_call: TRBV7-7
j_call: TRBJ2-7
clone_size: .
d_call: .
cdr3_aa: CASSLGAAGGGEQYF
cdr3_nt: TGTGCTAGCAGCTTAGGGGCGGCAGGGGGAGGCGAGCAGTACTTC